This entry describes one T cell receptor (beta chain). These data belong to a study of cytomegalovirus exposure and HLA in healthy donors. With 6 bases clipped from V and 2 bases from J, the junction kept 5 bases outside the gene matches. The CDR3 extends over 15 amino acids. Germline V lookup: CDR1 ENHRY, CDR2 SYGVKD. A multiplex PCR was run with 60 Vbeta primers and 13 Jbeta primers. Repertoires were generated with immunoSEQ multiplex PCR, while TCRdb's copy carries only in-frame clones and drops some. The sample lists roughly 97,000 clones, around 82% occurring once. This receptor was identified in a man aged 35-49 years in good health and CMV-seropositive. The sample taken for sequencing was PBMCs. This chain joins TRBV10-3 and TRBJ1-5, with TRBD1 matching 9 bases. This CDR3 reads CAISPDRGRNQPQHF. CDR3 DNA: TGTGCCATCAGCCCGGACAGGGGTCGCAATCAGCCCCAGCATTTT.